Listed below are T cell receptor beta chains from one sample, sequenced in a study of CD8 T cells in Susac syndrome. TCRdb re-called the immunoSEQ multiplex PCR reads through MiXCR, storing one row per CDR3 protein. The sample gives some 150,000 distinct CDR3 sequences, roughly 94% of which show up once; approximately 0.09% is in the top ten. Sequencing used CD4+ T cells from PBMCs. Every receptor here comes from a human donor in good health. The CDR3 runs from the conserved cysteine through the conserved F or W. D genes are given only for firm matches. A clone size is listed for some rows: how often the clone was seen (once, few, many), or a class if it is expanded.

V gene	D gene	J gene	clone size	CDR3 DNA	CDR3 protein
TRBV2	TRBD1	TRBJ2-2	-	TGTGCCAGCAGGCAGGGGGCAGGCACCGGGGAGCTGTTTTTT	CASRQGAGTGELFF
TRBV11-1	-	TRBJ2-7	-	TGTGCCAGCAGCTTAGGCGCAGGGGCCTACGAGCAGTACTTC	CASSLGAGAYEQYF
TRBV19	-	TRBJ1-1	-	TGTGCCAGTAGTATACTGATGGGGAAGGGATTCGGCACTGAAGCTTTCTTT	CASSILMGKGFGTEAFF
TRBV12-3/TRBV12-4	TRBD2	TRBJ2-4	-	TGTGCCAGCAGTCCCCTGGGGGGGATTTTGGACATTCAGTACTTC	CASSPLGGILDIQYF
TRBV5-1	-	TRBJ1-1	-	TGCGCCAGCAGCGGTGGGGCGGCCCTGGCGAACACTGAAGCTTTCTTT	CASSGGAALANTEAFF
TRBV5-1	TRBD1	TRBJ2-7	-	TGCGCCAGCAGCTTGTGGAAGGGACAGGTTCCGTACGAGCAGTACTTC	CASSLWKGQVPYEQYF
TRBV4-1	-	TRBJ1-4	-	TGCGCCAGCAGCCAACCACAGGAAAAACTGTTTTTT	CASSQPQEKLFF
TRBV12-3/TRBV12-4	-	TRBJ1-5	-	TGTGCCAGCAGTTTCGGGCCTCTTCCCAAGCCCCAGCATTTT	CASSFGPLPKPQHF
TRBV3-1	TRBD1	TRBJ1-1	-	TGTGCCAGCAGCCACCCCCAAGGGGGCGCGAGGAACACTGAAGCTTTCTTT	CASSHPQGGARNTEAFF
TRBV15	TRBD2	TRBJ2-1	-	TGTGCCACCAGCAGAGTGGAGGGACAGCGACTAGCGGGACGGCATAATGAGCAGTTCTTC	CATSRVEGQRLAGRHNEQFF
TRBV6-5	-	TRBJ2-5	-	TGTGCCAGCAGAGATGGACAGTCCCAGTACTTC	CASRDGQSQYF
TRBV27	-	TRBJ2-2	once	TGTGCCAGCAGTTTCCCCAGGGGAACCGGGGAGCTGTTTTTT	CASSFPRGTGELFF
TRBV27	TRBD1	TRBJ2-7	-	TGTGCCAGCAGCATAGGGACAGGGACCCTCTACGAGCAGTACTTC	CASSIGTGTLYEQYF
TRBV29-1	TRBD1	TRBJ1-1	once	TGCAGCGGAAACACAGGGGCTACTGAAGCTTTCTTT	CSGNTGATEAFF
TRBV5-1	-	TRBJ2-7	-	TGCGCCAGCGGCTTGGGGGCCGGCTCCTACGAGCAGTACTTC	CASGLGAGSYEQYF
TRBV12-3/TRBV12-4	-	TRBJ1-1	-	TGTGCCAGCAGTTTAAGGCAGGGGAGGACTGAAGCTTTCTTT	CASSLRQGRTEAFF
TRBV18	-	TRBJ2-7	-	TGTGCCAGCTCACCACTGCAGGGGAGGATCTACGAGCAGTACTTC	CASSPLQGRIYEQYF
TRBV20-1	-	TRBJ1-5	-	TGCAGTGCTGCCCGACGGGGTGGGGAACAGCCCCAGCATTTT	CSAARRGGEQPQHF
TRBV20-1	-	TRBJ2-4	-	TGCAGTGCCGAAACGTCTCAGGGGGGCGCGGTTTACATTCAGTACTTC	CSAETSQGGAVYIQYF
TRBV3-1	TRBD1	TRBJ2-1	few	TGTGCCAGCACCTCAGGGACAGGGGCGCGAGATGAGCAGTTCTTC	CASTSGTGARDEQFF
TRBV20-1	TRBD1	TRBJ2-7	-	TGCAGTGCTAGGTCGCTAAACCGGGACAGTAGCTCCTACGAGCAGTACTTC	CSARSLNRDSSSYEQYF
TRBV3-1	-	TRBJ1-3	-	TGTGCCAGCAGCAACTCCGGGCAGGTCATCCCCGGAAACACCATATATTTT	CASSNSGQVIPGNTIYF
TRBV3-1	TRBD2	TRBJ2-1	-	TGTGCCAGCAGCCAAGAATCGGCTAGCGGGAGGGGGGAGCAGTTCTTC	CASSQESASGRGEQFF
TRBV7-9	-	TRBJ2-5	-	TGTGCCAGCAGCTATCGGGGCCAGGAGACCCAGTACTTC	CASSYRGQETQYF
TRBV6-6	-	TRBJ2-3	-	TGTGCCAGCACATCGACCACAGATACGCAGTATTTT	CASTSTTDTQYF
TRBV20-1	TRBD2	TRBJ2-1	-	TGCAGTGCTACCTCCTTAGTGTGGAGCGGGAGCGGTGAGCAGTTCTTC	CSATSLVWSGSGEQFF
TRBV4-1	-	TRBJ2-1	-	TGCGCCAGCAGCCAAGGGGAAAGCTCCTACAATGAGCAGTTCTTC	CASSQGESSYNEQFF
TRBV30	-	TRBJ2-6	-	TGTGCCTGGAGTCCCCGGGATGGGGCCAACGTCCTGACTTTC	CAWSPRDGANVLTF
TRBV10-3	-	TRBJ2-2	once	TGTGCCATCAGGACAGAGTCGGCCGAGGAGCTGTTTTTT	CAIRTESAEELFF
TRBV9	-	TRBJ1-5	-	TGTGCCAGCAGCGTAGGTGGGGGGGCCGATCAGCCCCAGCATTTT	CASSVGGGADQPQHF
TRBV29-1	-	TRBJ2-5	-	TGCAGCGTTGGACAGCCGGAGACCCAGTACTTC	CSVGQPETQYF
TRBV18	-	TRBJ2-5	-	TGTGCCAGCTCTCAAGGGAGCCAAGAGACCCAGTACTTC	CASSQGSQETQYF
TRBV9	TRBD2	TRBJ2-1	-	TGTGCCAGCAGCGTAGGAGGGAGACTAGCCCGTTACAATGAGCAGTTCTTC	CASSVGGRLARYNEQFF
TRBV18	-	TRBJ2-4	-	TGTGCCAGCTCACCTGTTGGTAAGGTGGGCATTCAGTACTTC	CASSPVGKVGIQYF
TRBV3-1	TRBD1	TRBJ1-1	-	TGTGCCAGCAGCCAAGCTGACAGGGGGCACACTGAAGCTTTCTTT	CASSQADRGHTEAFF
TRBV27	-	TRBJ2-5	once	TGTGCCAGCAGAGGGCTGGGAATGGAAGAGACCCAGTACTTC	CASRGLGMEETQYF
TRBV5-1	TRBD1	TRBJ1-4	-	TGCGCCAGCAGCTTTTCCGGGACAGGGGGAGAAAAACTGTTTTTT	CASSFSGTGGEKLFF
TRBV6-1	-	TRBJ2-7	-	TGTGCCAGCAGACGAGGACCCTCCCGGGGATCGGGTGGTGAGCAGTACTTC	CASRRGPSRGSGGEQYF
TRBV20-1	TRBD2	TRBJ2-7	-	TGCAGTGCCCCAATTCCGGGACTAGCGGGAGGCTTGAGCTCCTACGAGCAGTACTTC	CSAPIPGLAGGLSSYEQYF
TRBV7-9	-	TRBJ1-1	-	TGTGCCAGCACTTATATAGGGGAGACTGAAGCTTTCTTT	CASTYIGETEAFF
TRBV18	-	TRBJ1-3	-	TGTGCCAGCTCCGAGGGGGATGGAAACACCATATATTTT	CASSEGDGNTIYF
TRBV28	TRBD2	TRBJ2-5	-	TGTGCCAGCGAGAGGCTAGCGGGAGGAGGTAGAGAGACCCAGTACTTC	CASERLAGGGRETQYF
TRBV11-2	-	TRBJ2-5	-	TGTGCCAGCAGCTTAGCCGGACTTCTCCAAGAGACCCAGTACTTC	CASSLAGLLQETQYF
TRBV6-1	-	TRBJ2-1	-	TGTGCCAGCAGTGTGGATGAGCAGTTCTTC	CASSVDEQFF
TRBV20-1	-	TRBJ2-2	-	TGCAGTGCTAGAGTGGACATGCCTTCCGGGGAGCTGTTTTTT	CSARVDMPSGELFF
TRBV19	TRBD1	TRBJ1-1	-	TGTGCCAGTAGTATTAGTCAGGGGGTCGACACTGAAGCTTTCTTT	CASSISQGVDTEAFF
TRBV30	-	TRBJ1-1	-	TGTGCCTGGAGTGTGCGGGGGAAGAACACTGAAGCTTTCTTT	CAWSVRGKNTEAFF
TRBV11-3	TRBD2	TRBJ2-3	-	TGTGCCAGCAGCTTAGATCGTGGGAGGGCTGGTGAAGATACGCAGTATTTT	CASSLDRGRAGEDTQYF
TRBV28	-	TRBJ2-7	-	TGTGCCAGCAGATCCCCGGGACGGATTTACGAGCAGTACTTC	CASRSPGRIYEQYF
TRBV7-9	TRBD1	TRBJ2-2	-	TGTGCCAGCAGCACCACAGGGGAGCACACCGGGGAGCTGTTTTTT	CASSTTGEHTGELFF
TRBV30	-	TRBJ1-4	once	TGTGCCTGGAGTTCGGGCCTTAATGAAAAACTGTTTTTT	CAWSSGLNEKLFF
TRBV18	TRBD2	TRBJ2-7	-	TGTGCCAGCTCACCACCGGGGCTAGCGGGAGGTTACGAGCAGTACTTC	CASSPPGLAGGYEQYF
TRBV28	TRBD2	TRBJ2-3	-	TGTGCCAGCGGCAGGCGGGAGGGCACAGATACGCAGTATTTT	CASGRREGTDTQYF
TRBV2	-	TRBJ1-1	-	TGTGCCAGCATATACGATTGGAACACTGAAGCTTTCTTT	CASIYDWNTEAFF